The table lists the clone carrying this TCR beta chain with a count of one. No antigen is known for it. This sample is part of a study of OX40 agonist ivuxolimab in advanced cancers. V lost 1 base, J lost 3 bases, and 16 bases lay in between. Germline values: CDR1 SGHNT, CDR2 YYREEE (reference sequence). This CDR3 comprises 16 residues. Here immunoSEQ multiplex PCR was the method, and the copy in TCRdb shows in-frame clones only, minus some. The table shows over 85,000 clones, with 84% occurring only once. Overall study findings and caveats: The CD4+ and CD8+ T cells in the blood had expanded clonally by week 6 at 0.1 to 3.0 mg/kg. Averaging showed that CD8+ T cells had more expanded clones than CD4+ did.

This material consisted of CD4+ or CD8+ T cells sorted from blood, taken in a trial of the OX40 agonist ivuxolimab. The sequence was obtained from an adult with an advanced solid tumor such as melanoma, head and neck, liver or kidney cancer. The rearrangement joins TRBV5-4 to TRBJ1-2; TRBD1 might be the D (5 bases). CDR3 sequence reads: CASSLSGKGVDYGYTF. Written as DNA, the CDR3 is TGTGCCAGCAGCTTGTCAGGGAAAGGGGTAGACTATGGCTACACCTTC.